These T cell receptor beta chains were read from a single sample in a study of blood T cell repertoires in COVID-19. Generated by immunoSEQ multiplex PCR, the TCRdb table keeps only in-frame clones and is missing some. This table has more than 300,000 clones, 86% appearing once. Sequencing was performed on peripheral blood. Source of these receptors: a woman in her 50s with acute or convalescent COVID-19. Each CDR3 is given without its conserved first and last residue. The order of the fields is J gene, D gene, V gene, CDR3 protein. A D gene is named only where the DNA matches it firmly.

j_call: TRBJ2-2; d_call: TRBD2; v_call: TRBV18; cdr3_aa: ASSPPGLASGELF
j_call: TRBJ1-1; d_call: -; v_call: TRBV2; cdr3_aa: ASEVERNTEAF
j_call: TRBJ2-7; d_call: TRBD1; v_call: TRBV7-2; cdr3_aa: ASSFAGTGGEQY
j_call: TRBJ2-2; d_call: TRBD1; v_call: TRBV5-1; cdr3_aa: ASSLGQGTGTGELF
j_call: TRBJ2-7; d_call: -; v_call: TRBV27; cdr3_aa: ASSLSMRGEQY
j_call: TRBJ2-1; d_call: TRBD1; v_call: TRBV15; cdr3_aa: ATSRVMVTGVLNEQF
j_call: TRBJ2-7; d_call: TRBD2; v_call: TRBV3-1/TRBV3-2; cdr3_aa: ASSPRPTSGRPNGYEQY
j_call: TRBJ2-7; d_call: TRBD1; v_call: TRBV15; cdr3_aa: ATSGAGTGQLEQY
j_call: TRBJ1-2; d_call: -; v_call: TRBV19; cdr3_aa: ASSMAAVNYGYT
j_call: TRBJ1-2; d_call: TRBD1; v_call: TRBV12-3/TRBV12-4; cdr3_aa: ASSRDRVYGYT
j_call: TRBJ2-1; d_call: -; v_call: TRBV9; cdr3_aa: ASSPLMTAYNEQF
j_call: TRBJ2-7; d_call: TRBD1; v_call: TRBV4-2; cdr3_aa: ASSLGQGAREQY
j_call: TRBJ2-1; d_call: TRBD1; v_call: TRBV12-5; cdr3_aa: ASGGTGGFNEQF
j_call: TRBJ2-1; d_call: TRBD2; v_call: TRBV9; cdr3_aa: ASSAGTSVALWDEQF
j_call: TRBJ2-3; d_call: -; v_call: TRBV5-1; cdr3_aa: ASSSQRSTDTQY
j_call: TRBJ2-7; d_call: TRBD2; v_call: TRBV4-3; cdr3_aa: ASSQERGLGRDEQY
j_call: TRBJ2-3; d_call: -; v_call: TRBV5-6; cdr3_aa: ASSSQGTDTQY
j_call: TRBJ2-7; d_call: TRBD2; v_call: TRBV19; cdr3_aa: ASSSPLAGDPYEQY
j_call: TRBJ2-1; d_call: TRBD2; v_call: TRBV6-1; cdr3_aa: ASSDWTSGRDEQF
j_call: TRBJ2-7; d_call: TRBD1; v_call: TRBV19; cdr3_aa: ASSIQYGTGTYEQY